The TCR beta chain described here comes from a study of T cells in Graves' hyperthyroidism and ophthalmopathy. Study-wide context: Peripheral blood was obtained at initial diagnosis, preceding any treatment. General observations from the study: Progression to ophthalmopathy was predicted a median of 6.5 months early.

At least 3 on the Clinical Activity Score was recorded for ophthalmopathy patients, who also had NOSPECS grade at least 4 and duration under 3 months. A patient was excluded if there was uncontrolled infection, other autoimmune disease, pregnancy or lactation. The CDR3 covers 15 residues. The V and J ends lost 0 bases and 6 bases respectively, with 14 bases between them. The germline V gene has CDR1 LGHDT and CDR2 YNNKEL (reference sequence). This clonotype came up many times. Its antigen is unidentified. RNA transcripts served as the template for amplifying TCR beta CDR3 regions. The TCR CDR3 first-round RT-PCR relied on the HTBI primer set. MiXCR, run by TCRdb on the multiplex PCR reads, gives a single entry per CDR3 protein. The sample includes around 300,000 distinct CDR3 sequences, roughly 20% of them seen just once.

The gene calls are TRBV3-1 and TRBJ2-5, with D maybe TRBD1 (5 bases). The sequence was obtained from a man in his thirties or forties with Graves' ophthalmopathy. The specimen sequenced was blood. CDR3 in amino acids: CASSQDQRGLQTQYF. CDR3 nucleotides: TGTGCCAGCAGCCAAGACCAAAGGGGTCTCCAGACCCAGTACTTC.